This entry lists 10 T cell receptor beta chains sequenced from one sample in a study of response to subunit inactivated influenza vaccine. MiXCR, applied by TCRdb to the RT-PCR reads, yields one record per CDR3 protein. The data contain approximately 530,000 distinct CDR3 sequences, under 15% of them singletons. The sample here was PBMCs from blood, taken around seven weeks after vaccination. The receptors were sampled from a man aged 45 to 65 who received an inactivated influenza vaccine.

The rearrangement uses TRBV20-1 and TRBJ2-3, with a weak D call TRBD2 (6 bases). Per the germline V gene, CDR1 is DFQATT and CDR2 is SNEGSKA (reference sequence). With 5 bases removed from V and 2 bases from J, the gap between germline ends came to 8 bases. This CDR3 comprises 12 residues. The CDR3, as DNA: TGCAGTGCTGCTAGCGCCACAGATACGCAGTATTTT. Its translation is CSAASATDTQYF.

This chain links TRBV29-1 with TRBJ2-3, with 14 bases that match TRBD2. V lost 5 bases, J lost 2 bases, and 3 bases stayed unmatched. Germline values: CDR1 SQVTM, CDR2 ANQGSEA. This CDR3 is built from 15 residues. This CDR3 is CSVLGLAGVTDTQYF. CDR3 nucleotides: TGCAGCGTTCTGGGACTAGCGGGAGTCACAGATACGCAGTATTTT.

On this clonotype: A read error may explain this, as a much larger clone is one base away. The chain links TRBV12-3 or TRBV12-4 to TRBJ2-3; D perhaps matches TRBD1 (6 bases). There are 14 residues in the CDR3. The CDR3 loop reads CASSLSDRPDTQCF. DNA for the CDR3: TGTGCCAGCAGTTTGTCTGACAGGCCAGATACGCAGTGTTTT.

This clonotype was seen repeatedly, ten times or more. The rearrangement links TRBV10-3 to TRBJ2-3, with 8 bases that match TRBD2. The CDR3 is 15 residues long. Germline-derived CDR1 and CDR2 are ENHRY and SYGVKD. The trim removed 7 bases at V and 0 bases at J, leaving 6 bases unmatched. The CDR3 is CAINPGGISTDTQYF. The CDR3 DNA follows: TGTGCCATCAATCCGGGAGGGATTAGCACAGATACGCAGTATTTT.

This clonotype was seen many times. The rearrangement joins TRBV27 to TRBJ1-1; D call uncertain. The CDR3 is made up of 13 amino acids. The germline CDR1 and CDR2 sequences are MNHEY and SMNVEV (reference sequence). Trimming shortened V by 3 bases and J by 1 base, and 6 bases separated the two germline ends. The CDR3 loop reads CASSFGSNTEAFF. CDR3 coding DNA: TGTGCCAGCAGTTTTGGATCGAACACTGAAGCTTTCTTT.

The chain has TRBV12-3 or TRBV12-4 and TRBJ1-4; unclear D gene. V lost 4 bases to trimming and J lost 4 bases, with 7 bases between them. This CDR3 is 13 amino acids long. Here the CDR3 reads CASSYHINEKLFF. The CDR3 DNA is TGTGCCAGCAGTTACCACATTAATGAAAAACTGTTTTTT.

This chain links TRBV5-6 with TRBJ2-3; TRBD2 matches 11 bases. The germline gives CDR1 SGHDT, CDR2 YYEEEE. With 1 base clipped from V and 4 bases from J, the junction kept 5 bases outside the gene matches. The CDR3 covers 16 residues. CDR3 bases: TGTGCCAGCAGCTTGTATAGCGGGGGGGCCCCAGATACGCAGTATTTT. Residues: CASSLYSGGAPDTQYF.

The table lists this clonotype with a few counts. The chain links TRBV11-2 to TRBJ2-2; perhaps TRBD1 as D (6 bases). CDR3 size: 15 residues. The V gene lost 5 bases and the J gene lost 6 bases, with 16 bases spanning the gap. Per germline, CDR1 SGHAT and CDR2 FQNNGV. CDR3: CASSITGMGAGELFF. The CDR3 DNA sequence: TGTGCCAGCAGCATTACAGGGATGGGGGCCGGGGAGCTGTTTTTT.

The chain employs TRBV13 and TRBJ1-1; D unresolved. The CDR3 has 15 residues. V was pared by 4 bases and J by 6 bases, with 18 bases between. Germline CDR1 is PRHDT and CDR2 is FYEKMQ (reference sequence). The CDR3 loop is CASSSRSQKGSEAFF. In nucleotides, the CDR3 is TGTGCCAGCAGCTCCCGTTCTCAGAAGGGCTCTGAAGCTTTCTTT.

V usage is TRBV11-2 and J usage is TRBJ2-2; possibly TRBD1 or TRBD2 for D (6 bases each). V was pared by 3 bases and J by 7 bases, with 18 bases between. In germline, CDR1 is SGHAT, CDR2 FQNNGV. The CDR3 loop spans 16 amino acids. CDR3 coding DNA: TGTGCCAGCAGCTTGATGATCGGGGGCGTTCACGGGGAGCTGTTTTTT. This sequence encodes CASSLMIGGVHGELFF. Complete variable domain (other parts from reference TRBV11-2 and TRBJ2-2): EAGVAQSPRYKIIEKRQSVAFWCNPISGHATLYWYQQILGQGPKLLIQFQNNGVVDDSQLPKDRFSAERLKGVDSTLKIQPAKLEDSAVYLCASSLMIGGVHGELFFGEGSRLTVL.